This T cell receptor (beta chain) is drawn from a study of CD8 T cells in Susac syndrome. The RNA input was roughly 0.45 to 1 ug, and it was reverse transcribed with random hexamers. An immunoSEQ multiplex PCR generated amplified TCR beta CDR3 products spanning 54 Vbeta and 13 Jbeta. From the immunoSEQ multiplex PCR reads, TCRdb called clonotypes with MiXCR, one entry per CDR3 protein. Of 140,000 or so distinct CDR3 sequences in the sample, approximately 93% were seen once. General study findings and limits: The authors acknowledged that the study's TCR sequencing and HLA analysis involved relatively few individuals.

Between the trimmed V and J ends, which lost 9 bases and 4 bases, there was a span of 13 bases. This CDR3 contains 12 residues. Germline assignment: CDR1 ENHRY and CDR2 SYGVKD. With respect to this clonotype: As yet, its antigen is unknown.

Sequencing of TCR beta drew on CD8+ and CD4+ T cells from blood. Negative isolation was used for CD8+ and CD4+ T cells, and FACS enrichment was applied to TEMRA cells. This receptor was identified in a human donor in good health. The specimen sequenced was CD4+ T cells from PBMCs. The gene calls are TRBV10-3 and TRBJ2-7; TRBD1 might be the D (6 bases). The CDR3 is CAIMDSRYEQYF. As DNA, the CDR3 is TGTGCCATTATGGACAGTAGGTACGAGCAGTACTTC.